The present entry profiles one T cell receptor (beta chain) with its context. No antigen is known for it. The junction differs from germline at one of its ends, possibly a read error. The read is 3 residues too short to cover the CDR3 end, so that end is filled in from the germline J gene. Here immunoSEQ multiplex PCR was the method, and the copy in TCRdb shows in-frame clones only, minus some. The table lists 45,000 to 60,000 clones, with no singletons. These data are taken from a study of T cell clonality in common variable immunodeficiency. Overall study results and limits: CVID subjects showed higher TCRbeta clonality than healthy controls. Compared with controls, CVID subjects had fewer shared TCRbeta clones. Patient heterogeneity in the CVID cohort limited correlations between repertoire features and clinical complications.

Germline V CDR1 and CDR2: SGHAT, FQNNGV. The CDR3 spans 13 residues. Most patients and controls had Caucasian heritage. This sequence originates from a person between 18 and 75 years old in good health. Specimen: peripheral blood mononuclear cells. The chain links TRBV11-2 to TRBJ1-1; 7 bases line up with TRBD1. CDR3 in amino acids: CPSSLEGAPEAFF. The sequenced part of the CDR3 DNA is TGTCCCAGCAGCCTCGAGGGGGCCCCTGAA.